The 10 T cell receptor beta chains given below trace back to one sample, sequenced in a study of early T cells in non-severe SARS-CoV-2 infection. Using its own MiXCR run on the 5' RACE reads, TCRdb lists one record per CDR3 protein. This table holds tens of thousands of distinct CDR3 sequences, 12% found once. The sequenced sample consisted of whole blood. Receptors were obtained from an adult who was a healthcare worker with PCR-confirmed SARS-CoV-2 infection or an uninfected control (not recorded which).

This chain joins TRBV4-2 and TRBJ2-1; 7 nucleotides agree with TRBD2. The V gene end was trimmed by 0 bases and the J gene end by 8 bases; junction bases not matched to a gene: 10. The CDR3 covers 16 residues. Germline assignment: CDR1 LGHNA and CDR2 YNFKEQ. This CDR3 is CASSQEQVGGFDEQFF. DNA for the CDR3: TGTGCCAGCAGCCAAGAACAGGTCGGGGGGTTCGATGAGCAGTTCTTC.

This rearrangement joins TRBV11-2 to TRBJ2-7, with TRBD2 as a possible D gene (5 bases). V was shortened by 4 bases and J by 4 bases, with 14 bases between the two germline ends. CDR3 length equals 14 residues. Germline CDR1 SGHAT, CDR2 FQNNGV. The CDR3 nucleotides are TGTGCCAGCAGCTCGACGGGGAAATGGTACGAGCAGTACTTC. This gives the protein CASSSTGKWYEQYF.

This clonotype was observed a handful of times. The chain links TRBV4-2 to TRBJ1-2, with unresolved D. The germline V gene encodes CDR1 LGHNA and CDR2 YNFKEQ. Deletions cut 0 bases from V and 9 bases from J, with 17 bases between. CDR3 length: 15 residues. The DNA for the CDR3 is TGTGCCAGCAGCCAAGAGCTAGGGAGACCCCAGCGCTACACCTTC. Amino acid sequence: CASSQELGRPQRYTF.

This sequence joins TRBV6-6 and TRBJ2-7, with TRBD2 identical over 7 bases. The junction had 5 bases not matched to a gene; V was cut back by 6 bases and J by 0 bases. CDR1 is MNHNY, CDR2 SVGAGI, per germline (reference sequence). The CDR3 is made up of 14 amino acids. The CDR3 loop reads CASRLTSASYEQYF. The CDR3 DNA follows: TGTGCCAGCAGATTAACTAGCGCCTCCTACGAGCAGTACTTC.

This clonotype was seen ten or more times. This rearrangement joins TRBV7-3 to TRBJ2-3; 7 bases align to TRBD2. Trimming at V came to 4 bases and at J to 6 bases, leaving 7 bases not matched to a gene. CDR1 is SGHTA, CDR2 FQGTGA, per germline. CDR3 length: 14 residues. The CDR3 spells CASSSTGRGDTQYF. The CDR3 DNA follows: TGTGCCAGCAGCTCGACGGGGAGGGGTGATACGCAGTATTTT.

The rearrangement uses TRBV7-9 and TRBJ2-3; 7 bases agree with TRBD1. This CDR3 spans 14 amino acids. Germline values: CDR1 SEHNR, CDR2 FQNEAQ (reference sequence). V lost 5 bases and J lost 2; bases outside the gene matches: 4. The DNA of the CDR3 is TGTGCCAGCAGCCGGGACAGACCCACAGATACGCAGTATTTT. Protein product: CASSRDRPTDTQYF.

The sample holds a few counts of this clonotype. The chain has TRBV29-1 and TRBJ2-7; a possible D gene is TRBD1 (6 bases). CDR3 size: 11 residues. V was pared by 5 bases and J by 5 bases, with 10 bases between. Germline CDR1 SQVTM, CDR2 ANQGSEA. The CDR3 spells CSVNKGDEQYF. CDR3 nucleotides: TGCAGCGTTAACAAGGGGGACGAGCAGTACTTC.

This chain uses TRBV10-3 with TRBJ2-3; maybe TRBD1 (5 bases). The germline gives CDR1 ENHRY, CDR2 SYGVKD. CDR3 length equals 17 residues. V gave up 3 bases and J gave up 2 bases, with 18 bases separating them. The CDR3 coding sequence is TGTGCCATCAGTGAAAAAGAATTCCAGGGCCACACAGATACGCAGTATTTT. The encoded protein is CAISEKEFQGHTDTQYF.

This clonotype was seen only a few times. This chain joins TRBV7-6 and TRBJ2-2; 8 bases fit TRBD1. V was clipped by 2 bases and J by 3 bases; unmatched bases: 2. Per germline, CDR1 SGHVS and CDR2 FNYEAQ. The length of the CDR3 is 15 residues. The CDR3 spells CASSLRQGYTGELFF. CDR3 bases: TGTGCCAGCAGCTTAAGACAGGGGTACACCGGGGAGCTGTTTTTT.

This chain uses TRBV28 with TRBJ2-7, with D possibly TRBD2 on 5 matching bases. V gave up 3 bases and J gave up 3 bases, with 12 bases separating them. Germline CDR1 is MDHEN and CDR2 is SYDVKM. This CDR3 region has 14 residues. CDR3 DNA sequence: TGTGCCAGCAGTTTGTCGGGATTCTTCTACGAGCAGTACTTC. Its translation: CASSLSGFFYEQYF.